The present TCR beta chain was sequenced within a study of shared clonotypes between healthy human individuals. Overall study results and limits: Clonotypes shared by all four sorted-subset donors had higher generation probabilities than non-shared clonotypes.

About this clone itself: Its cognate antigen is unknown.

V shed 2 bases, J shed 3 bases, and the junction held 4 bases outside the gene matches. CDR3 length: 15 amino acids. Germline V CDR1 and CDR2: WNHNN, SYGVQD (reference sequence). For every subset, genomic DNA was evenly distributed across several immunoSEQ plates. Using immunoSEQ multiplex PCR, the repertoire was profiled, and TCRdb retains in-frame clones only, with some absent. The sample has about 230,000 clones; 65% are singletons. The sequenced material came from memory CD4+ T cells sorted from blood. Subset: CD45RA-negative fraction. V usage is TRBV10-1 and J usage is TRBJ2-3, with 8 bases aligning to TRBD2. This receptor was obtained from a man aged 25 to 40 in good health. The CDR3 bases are TGCGCCAGCAGTGAGGGCGGGAGGAGTACAGATACGCAGTATTTT. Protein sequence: CASSEGGRSTDTQYF.